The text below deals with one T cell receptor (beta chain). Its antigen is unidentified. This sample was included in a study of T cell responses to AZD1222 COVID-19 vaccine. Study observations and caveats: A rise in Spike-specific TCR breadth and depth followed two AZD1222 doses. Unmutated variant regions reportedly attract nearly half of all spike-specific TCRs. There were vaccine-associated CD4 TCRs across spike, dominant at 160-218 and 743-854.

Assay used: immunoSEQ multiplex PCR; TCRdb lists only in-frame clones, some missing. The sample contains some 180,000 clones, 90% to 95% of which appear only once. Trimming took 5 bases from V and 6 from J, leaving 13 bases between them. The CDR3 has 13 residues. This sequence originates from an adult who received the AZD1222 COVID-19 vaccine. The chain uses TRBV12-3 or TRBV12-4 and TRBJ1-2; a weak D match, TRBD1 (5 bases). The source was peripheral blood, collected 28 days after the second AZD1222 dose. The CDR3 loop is CASSLWSQDGYTF. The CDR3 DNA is TGTGCCAGCAGTCTATGGTCACAGGATGGCTACACCTTC.